The 12 T cell receptor beta chains presented below share a single source sample, sequenced in a study of cytomegalovirus exposure and HLA in healthy donors. It was with 60 Vbeta and 13 Jbeta primers that the PCR ran. Only in-frame clones appear in the TCRdb table, and some are missing; sequencing was by immunoSEQ multiplex PCR. The repertoire holds 150,000 to 200,000 clones, with roughly 84% as singletons. The sequencing sample was made of PBMCs. The receptor source for this set is a boy aged 5-17 years in good health and CMV-seronegative.

The gene calls are TRBV9 and TRBJ2-1; 12 positions match TRBD1. The CDR3 runs 19 residues. CDR1 and CDR2 (germline): SGDLS, YYNGEE. Losses at the gene ends were 4 bases for V and 0 bases for J; bases not matched to a gene: 11. CDR3 sequence: CASSYPGQGATSSYNEQFF. The CDR3 DNA reads TGTGCCAGCAGCTACCCGGGACAGGGGGCCACGAGCTCCTACAATGAGCAGTTCTTC.

J is TRBJ1-5 and V is TRBV7-3, with 8 bases lining up with TRBD1. The germline V gene encodes CDR1 SGHTA and CDR2 FQGTGA. The CDR3 contains 18 residues. V trimming: 0 bases; J trimming: 3 bases; junction bases outside the gene matches: 10. CDR3 amino acids: CASSLTRDTGGINQPQHF. CDR3 coding DNA: TGTGCCAGCAGCTTAACGAGGGATACAGGGGGTATCAATCAGCCCCAGCATTTT.

The chain uses TRBV5-1 and TRBJ1-2; 7 bases map to TRBD1. The CDR3 runs 14 residues. Germline V lookup: CDR1 SGHRS, CDR2 YFSETQ. The J segment lost 5 bases and the V segment lost 0 bases, leaving 4 bases of the junction unmatched. The chain's CDR3 is CASSLEGTAYGYTF. In DNA form, the CDR3 reads TGCGCCAGCAGCTTGGAAGGGACAGCTTATGGCTACACCTTC.

CDR3 nucleotide sequence: TGTGCCTGGGGCCCATACGAGCAGTACTTC. Encoded protein: CAWGPYEQYF. The chain employs TRBV30 and TRBJ2-7; no clear D gene. V lost 5 bases and J 4 bases, leaving 6 bases between the germline ends. Germline V CDR1 and CDR2: GTSNPN, SVGIG (reference sequence). CDR3 length: 10 residues.

V and J are TRBV28 and TRBJ2-3, with 14 positions matching TRBD2. After removal of 6 bases from V and 3 bases from J, the junction contained 8 bases not matched to a gene. This CDR3 comprises 17 residues. Germline V gives CDR1 MDHEN, CDR2 SYDVKM. CDR3 region: CASSLPGLAGATDTQYF. CDR3 nucleotide sequence: TGTGCCAGCAGCCTCCCGGGACTAGCGGGAGCGACAGATACGCAGTATTTT.

V usage is TRBV4-1 and J usage is TRBJ1-1; D not resolved. This CDR3 has 15 amino acids. Trimming left V 0 bases short and J 4 bases short, with 12 bases between. Germline loops: CDR1 MGHRA, CDR2 YSYEKL. The CDR3 here is CASSQEGEMVTEAFF. In nucleotides, the CDR3 is TGCGCCAGCAGCCAAGAGGGAGAGATGGTCACTGAAGCTTTCTTT.

This clone showed up just once. CDR3 in amino acids: CATRLAGDEQYF. CDR3 nucleotide sequence: TGTGCCACAAGACTAGCGGGAGATGAGCAGTACTTC. This sequence joins TRBV10-3 and TRBJ2-7, with 12 bases aligning to TRBD2. Germline CDR1 reads ENHRY; CDR2 reads SYGVKD. The CDR3 sequence is 12 residues long. Germline trimming cut 10 bases from V and 7 bases from J; bases unmatched to any gene: 5.

This rearrangement joins TRBV27 to TRBJ1-2, with TRBD1 matching 9 bases. Germline CDR1 is MNHEY and CDR2 is SMNVEV (reference sequence). The CDR3 runs to 21 residues. V lost 6 bases to trimming and J lost 0 bases; unmatched junction nucleotides: 23. The CDR3 spells CASSSRTGDKSNGIANYGYTF. CDR3 nucleotide sequence: TGTGCCAGCAGCTCAAGGACAGGGGACAAATCCAATGGCATAGCTAACTATGGCTACACCTTC.

The chain carries TRBV5-1 and TRBJ1-2; a weak D match, TRBD1 (5 bases). Trimming removed 0 bases at V and 4 bases at J, with 10 bases between. Germline CDR1 SGHRS, CDR2 YFSETQ. The length of the CDR3 is 14 residues. CDR3 amino acids: CASSLAGGGYGYTF. CDR3 coding DNA: TGCGCCAGCAGCTTGGCCGGGGGGGGCTATGGCTACACCTTC.

The V and J genes are TRBV9 and TRBJ2-2; possibly TRBD1 for D (5 bases). The CDR3 extends over 13 amino acids. The V end lost 1 base, the J end lost 4 bases, and 5 bases lay between the germline ends. The germline gives CDR1 SGDLS, CDR2 YYNGEE. In DNA, the CDR3 is TGTGCCAGCAGCGTACAGGGCACCGGGGAGCTGTTTTTT. Its translation: CASSVQGTGELFF.

V usage is TRBV6-5 and J usage is TRBJ1-3; D is undetermined. CDR3 length equals 16 residues. The V end was cut by 0 bases, the J end by 4 bases, with 13 bases between. Germline-derived CDR1 and CDR2 are MNHEY and SVGAGI. The CDR3 coding sequence is TGTGCCAGCAGTTACTCAGGAGTGGGAGGGGGAAACACCATATATTTT. Amino acids: CASSYSGVGGGNTIYF.

The chain combines TRBV25-1 with TRBJ1-2; D remains unclear. CDR1 is MGHDK, CDR2 SYGVNS, per germline. This CDR3 has 11 amino acids. V lost 0 bases, J lost 8 bases, and 4 bases lay in between. The CDR3 DNA is TGTGCCAGCAGTGAATACGGGGGCTACACCTTC. Encoded protein: CASSEYGGYTF.